This T cell receptor beta chain was sequenced in a study of regulatory T cells in long-lasting Graves disease. Building the TCR beta libraries relied on iRepertoire HTBI primers, and CDR3 regions underwent Arm-PCR. Each CDR3 protein is one row after TCRdb ran MiXCR on the multiplex PCR reads. The sample has 350,000 to 450,000 distinct CDR3 sequences; about 15% are singletons. Time point: newly diagnosed GD, antithyroid drugs for less than 3 months. After RNA was extracted from PBMCs, the TCR library was made from it. This clonotype was observed a few times. The CDR3 totals 11 residues. The V gene's germline CDR1 is MNHEY and CDR2 SVGEGT. The V end lost 4 bases, the J end lost 11 bases, and 9 bases lay between the germline ends. The same data also went into a second study, on T cells in Graves' hyperthyroidism and ophthalmopathy. That study adds: The hyperthyroidism was newly diagnosed and had lasted under 2 months; the patients were aged 18 to 65.

The genes are TRBV6-2 or TRBV6-3 and TRBJ1-5, with D possibly TRBD1 on 6 matching bases. This clonotype was obtained from a woman aged 30 to 39 with Graves disease. Sample: peripheral blood mononuclear cells (PBMCs), taken at new diagnosis, from a patient treated with antithyroid drugs. The CDR3, as DNA: TGTGCCAGCAGTTCAGGGGAGGCCCAGCATTTT. Its protein product is CASSSGEAQHF.